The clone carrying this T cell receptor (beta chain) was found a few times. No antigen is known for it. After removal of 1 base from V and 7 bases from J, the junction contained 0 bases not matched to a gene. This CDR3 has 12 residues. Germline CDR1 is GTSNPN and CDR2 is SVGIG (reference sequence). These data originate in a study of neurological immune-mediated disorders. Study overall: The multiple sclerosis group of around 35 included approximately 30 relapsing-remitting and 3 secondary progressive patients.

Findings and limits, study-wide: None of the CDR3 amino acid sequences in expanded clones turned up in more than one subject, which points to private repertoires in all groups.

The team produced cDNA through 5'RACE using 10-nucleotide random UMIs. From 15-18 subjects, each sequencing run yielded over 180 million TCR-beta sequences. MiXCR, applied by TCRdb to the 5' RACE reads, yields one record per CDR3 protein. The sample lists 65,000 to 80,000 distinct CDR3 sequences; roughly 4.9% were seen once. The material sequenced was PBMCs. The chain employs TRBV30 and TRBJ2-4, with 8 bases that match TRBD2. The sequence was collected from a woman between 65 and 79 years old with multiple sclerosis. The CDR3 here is CAWSAGGNIQYF. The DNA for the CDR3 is TGTGCCTGGAGTGCGGGGGGGAACATTCAGTACTTC.